This T cell receptor (beta chain) was retrieved from a study of lymphopenia after photon versus proton radiotherapy (dated by TCRdb to about 2019). With regard to the full study: The study compared the immunological effects of photon versus proton radiation therapy in patients with gastrointestinal tumors who developed high-grade lymphopenia. The study aimed to characterize how the two radiation modalities differ in their impact on the immune system. The 20 patients in the cohort had gastrointestinal tumors, were treated with either photon or proton therapy, and subsequently developed lymphopenia.

As to this clone: Its antigen is still unknown. There are no base qualities to consult, and no much larger clone falls within one base.

Broader findings and caveats from the paper: Once the lymphocyte count had reached its nadir, the repertoires of photon-treated patients showed oligoclonal expansion, particularly of CD8+ Temra cells, and this expansion drove the decline in diversity. The survival association was assessed only in patients who died, and the authors presented better survival with proton therapy as a possibility rather than a demonstrated result. During treatment, patients who received photon therapy lost naive T cells and TCR diversity and gained effector/memory populations, whereas patients who received proton therapy remained relatively stable. Across the cohort, among patients who died, a greater drop in TCR diversity after the nadir was inversely correlated with overall survival time.

Library preparation was by the immunoSEQ multiplex PCR assay. T cell repertoires were profiled by deep sequencing of rearranged TCR beta loci, alongside multiparametric flow cytometry. TCRdb limited this immuneACCESS table to in-frame rearrangements with V and J called. A share of clones is missing; checked studies link under half to unresolved V genes, and the rest is unexplained. The sample contains 75,000 to 90,000 clones, over 70% of them found a single time. More than 1.2% of the sample belongs to the ten largest clones. The sequence derives from a man in his 60s with pancreatic cancer. Specimen: peripheral blood, collected from a patient treated with proton-based radiotherapy.

The CDR3 here reads CASSFSQRLAGTDTQYF. The nucleotides are TGTGCCAGCAGTTTCTCCCAAAGACTAGCGGGCACAGATACGCAGTATTTT. The sequence is built from TRBV5-6 and TRBJ2-3; 9 middle bases align to TRBD2. V lost 5 bases and J lost 1 base, and the count of bases not matched to a germline gene is 11. The CDR3 sequence holds 17 residues, the cysteine and phenylalanine included. The DNA shown is the 51-base CDR3, in frame from base 1. The germline V gene provides CDR1 SGHDT and CDR2 YYEEEE.